A single sample gave rise to the 20 T cell receptor beta chains below, sequenced in a study of blood T cell repertoires in COVID-19. The method was immunoSEQ multiplex PCR; TCRdb's version includes in-frame clones alone and lacks a portion of them. This table has roughly 280,000 clones, 70% to 90% appearing once. Material for sequencing was peripheral blood. These receptors all stem from a woman between 65 and 79 years old with acute or convalescent COVID-19.

This clone has a handful of counts. The same CDR3 can be traced to other DNA sequences in this sample. The V gene is TRBV5-4, the J gene TRBJ1-2; 8 bases are a match to TRBD1. The germline V gene encodes CDR1 SGHNT and CDR2 YYREEE (reference sequence). V gave up 0 bases and J gave up 8 bases; unmatched junction bases: 0. The CDR3 extends over 12 amino acids. The CDR3 loop is CASSLDRGGYTF. The CDR3 DNA reads as TGTGCCAGCAGCTTGGACAGGGGGGGCTACACCTTC.

The rearrangement joins TRBV7-2 to TRBJ2-5, with TRBD1 matching 8 bases. V was clipped by 4 bases and J by 5 bases; unmatched bases: 6. The germline gives CDR1 SGHTA, CDR2 FQGNSA. CDR3 size: 14 residues. CDR3 residues: CASSSGQGVETQYF. The CDR3 region has the DNA TGTGCCAGCAGCTCCGGACAGGGTGTCGAGACCCAGTACTTC. Using reference TRBV7-2 and TRBJ2-5 for the parts outside the CDR3, the full variable domain is GAGVSQSPSNKVTEKGKDVELRCDPISGHTALYWYRQSLGQGLEFLIYFQGNSAPDKSGLPSDRFSAERTGGSVSTLTIQRTQQEDSAVYLCASSSGQGVETQYFGPGTRLLVL.

The chain combines TRBV2 with TRBJ1-2; unclear D gene. Germline CDR1 SNHLY, CDR2 FYNNEI. V lost 3 bases to trimming and J lost 5 bases, with 7 bases between them. This CDR3 has 12 residues. The CDR3 sequence: CASSEAGYGYTF. CDR3 coding DNA: TGTGCCAGCAGTGAGGCAGGTTATGGCTACACCTTC.

This clone was picked up one time. The gene calls are TRBV19 and TRBJ1-6; possible D gene TRBD1, 6 bases. The CDR3 consists of 16 residues. Germline CDR1 reads LNHDA; CDR2 reads SQIVND (reference sequence). V was shortened by 7 bases and J by 7 bases, with 20 bases between the two germline ends. The CDR3 sequence: CASTPAAGAANSPLHF. CDR3 bases: TGTGCCAGTACCCCCGCCGCAGGGGCGGCAAATTCACCCCTCCACTTT.

This rearrangement joins TRBV12-3 or TRBV12-4 to TRBJ1-1, with D hard to call. The CDR3 loop spans 11 amino acids. The germline V and J ends were trimmed by 8 bases and 1 base, with 5 bases remaining between them. The CDR3 spells CASRENTEAFF. As DNA, the CDR3 is TGTGCCAGCCGAGAGAACACTGAAGCTTTCTTT.

V gene TRBV9 combines with J gene TRBJ2-7, with D hard to call. Per the germline V gene, CDR1 is SGDLS and CDR2 is YYNGEE. This CDR3 has 15 residues. Trimming left V 0 bases short and J 2 bases short, with 12 bases between. The CDR3 nucleotides are TGTGCCAGCAGCGTAGGGTTGGCGGAACCCTACGAGCAGTACTTC. This translates into CASSVGLAEPYEQYF.

This chain links TRBV3-1 (or the pseudogene TRBV3-2) with TRBJ2-7; 8 nucleotides align to TRBD1. There are 13 residues in the CDR3. Germline values: CDR1 LGHDT, CDR2 YNNKEL (reference sequence). V lost 8 bases, J lost 3 bases, and 6 bases stayed unmatched. The CDR3 nucleotides are TGTGCCAGCCAAGACAGGGGACGCTACGAGCAGTACTTC. Translation: CASQDRGRYEQYF.

J is TRBJ1-3 and V is TRBV5-1, with no clear D. CDR3 length equals 15 residues. V was cut by 0 bases and J by 0 bases, with 7 bases left in between. Germline V gene data show CDR1 as SGHRS and CDR2 as YFSETQ. CDR3 in amino acids: CASSLAQASGNTIYF. CDR3 bases: TGCGCCAGCAGCTTGGCGCAAGCCTCTGGAAACACCATATATTTT.

The chain has TRBV30 and TRBJ2-6; D remains unclear. Trimming took off 8 bases at V and 0 bases at J, with 14 bases between the two ends. Per germline, CDR1 GTSNPN and CDR2 SVGIG (reference sequence). CDR3 length: 15 amino acids. For the CDR3, the DNA is TGTGCCGGCCTCTCTCGAGGCTCTGGGGCCAACGTCCTGACTTTC. Translation gives CAGLSRGSGANVLTF.

The chain has TRBV7-9 and TRBJ2-2; 9 nucleotides agree with TRBD2. CDR1 and CDR2 from the germline V gene are SEHNR and FQNEAQ (reference sequence). This CDR3 is built from 17 residues. V shed 0 bases and J 5 bases; nucleotides not matched to a gene: 7. CDR3 loop: CASSLAGGGAQTGELFF. CDR3 DNA: TGTGCCAGCAGCTTAGCTGGCGGGGGGGCTCAAACCGGGGAGCTGTTTTTT. Full variable domain (missing parts from reference TRBV7-9 and TRBJ2-2): DTGVSQNPRHKITKRGQNVTFRCDPISEHNRLYWYRQTLGQGPEFLTYFQNEAQLEKSRLLSDRFSAERPKGSFSTLEIQRTEQGDSAMYLCASSLAGGGAQTGELFFGEGSRLTVL.

The genes are TRBV18 and TRBJ2-1, with 8 bases fitting TRBD2. Losses at the gene ends were 5 bases for V and 10 bases for J; bases not matched to a gene: 4. This CDR3 is 12 amino acids long. The V gene's germline CDR1 is KGHSH and CDR2 LQKENI. Here the CDR3 reads CASSSRGEEQFF. The CDR3 coding sequence is TGTGCCAGCTCATCGCGGGGGGAGGAGCAGTTCTTC.

The rearrangement links TRBV6-2 or TRBV6-3 to TRBJ2-5; TRBD1 is a possible D gene (5 bases). CDR1 MNHEY and CDR2 SVGEGT come from the germline V gene. The CDR3 has 15 amino acids. The V end lost 4 bases, the J end lost 0 bases, and 12 bases lay between the germline ends. This chain's CDR3 is CASSSTTAYQETQYF. CDR3 DNA: TGTGCCAGCAGTTCTACGACAGCGTACCAAGAGACCCAGTACTTC.

This clone is a singleton in its sample. V usage is TRBV5-8 and J usage is TRBJ2-7, with D perhaps TRBD2 (6 bases). V dropped 7 bases and J dropped 0 bases, with 14 bases sitting between them. This CDR3 is built from 14 residues. Germline V gives CDR1 SGHTS, CDR2 YDEGEE. As DNA, the CDR3 is TGTGCCAGCCGGAGGGTGGGCAGCTCCTACGAGCAGTACTTC. Translated: CASRRVGSSYEQYF.

This chain joins TRBV15 and TRBJ2-5; TRBD1 agrees at 9 bases. CDR1 is LNHNV, CDR2 YYDKDF, per germline (reference sequence). The trim removed 10 bases at V and 5 bases at J, leaving 8 bases unmatched. The CDR3 contains 13 residues. CDR3 coding DNA: TGTGCCATTCAACAGGGGGCTCGGGAGACCCAGTACTTC. Amino acid sequence: CAIQQGARETQYF.

The chain has TRBV29-1 and TRBJ2-3; TRBD2 agrees at 11 bases. This CDR3 has 14 amino acids. J gave up 6 bases and V 4 bases, and 6 bases lay outside the gene matches. CDR1 SQVTM and CDR2 ANQGSEA come from the germline V gene. The CDR3 DNA reads as TGCAGCGTTGGTCTAGCGGGGGGTATGGATACGCAGTATTTT. It codes for CSVGLAGGMDTQYF.

The chain uses TRBV5-1 and TRBJ2-3; the match to TRBD1 covers 12 bases. CDR3 length: 21 residues. CDR1 and CDR2 from the germline V gene are SGHRS and YFSETQ. V lost 7 bases, J lost 1 base, and 22 bases stayed unmatched. The CDR3 region is CASAPPGYGTGGPTRTDTQYF. DNA of the CDR3: TGCGCCAGCGCCCCCCCCGGTTACGGGACAGGGGGCCCTACACGCACAGATACGCAGTATTTT.

V usage is TRBV2 and J usage is TRBJ1-6; 8 nucleotides line up with TRBD1. Germline V gene lookup returns CDR1 SNHLY and CDR2 FYNNEI. The CDR3 is made up of 13 amino acids. V was pared by 7 bases and J by 7 bases, with 3 bases of the junction left unmatched. The CDR3 sequence: CASTRQGNSPLHF. CDR3 nucleotide sequence: TGTGCCAGCACGAGACAGGGGAATTCACCCCTCCACTTT.

This rearrangement joins TRBV6-6 to TRBJ1-3; D not resolved. This CDR3 contains 16 residues. The germline V gene encodes CDR1 MNHNY and CDR2 SVGAGI (reference sequence). Trimming removed 2 bases at V and 0 bases at J, with 11 bases between. The CDR3 reads CASSYALGGSGNTIYF. In DNA form, the CDR3 reads TGTGCCAGCAGTTACGCCCTCGGCGGCTCTGGAAACACCATATATTTT.

This sequence joins TRBV30 and TRBJ1-5; D remains ambiguous. The CDR3 runs to 13 residues. The ends were cut back, 0 bases at V and 4 bases at J, with 7 bases in the middle. Per germline, CDR1 GTSNPN and CDR2 SVGIG (reference sequence). This CDR3 is CAWSVRENQPQHF. In DNA form, the CDR3 reads TGTGCCTGGAGTGTAAGAGAGAATCAGCCCCAGCATTTT.

This sequence joins TRBV15 and TRBJ1-2, with 10 nucleotides matching TRBD1. CDR1 and CDR2 from the germline V gene are LNHNV and YYDKDF (reference sequence). Trimming removed 4 bases from V and 3 bases from J; junction bases left unmatched: 2. The CDR3 covers 14 residues. The CDR3 is CATSTDRGDYGYTF. CDR3 nucleotides: TGTGCCACCAGCACGGACAGGGGGGACTATGGCTACACCTTC.